This T cell receptor beta chain was sequenced during a study of spatial heterogeneity in lung cancer. Study-wide background: Beta-chain sequences consistently outnumbered alpha-chain sequences in detection. Points from the study as a whole: At resection, ubiquitous expanded tumor TCRs appeared in blood more than at follow-up.

Each molecule of TCR cDNA was tagged with one unique molecular identifier. TCRdb analysed the 5' RACE reads with MiXCR anew, one entry per CDR3 protein. The data show around 40,000 distinct CDR3 sequences, roughly 5.2% seen once. There are many counts of this clonotype. No antigen is known for it. Time point described: sample taken at primary tumor resection. The authors sequenced whole RNA from tumor, nontumor lung or frozen PBMC without sorting. This sequence was found in a male donor with early-stage non-small cell lung cancer. The starting material was PBMCs, obtained at surgery.

DNA of the CDR3: TGTGCCAGCAGCTTAGGCGGGGAGGGGGAAACTGAAGCTTTCTTT. It codes for CASSLGGEGETEAFF. This chain connects TRBV7-2 to TRBJ1-1, with TRBD1 as a possible D gene (6 bases). This CDR3 contains 15 residues. The germline gives CDR1 SGHTA, CDR2 FQGNSA. V shed 1 base and J shed 5 bases, with 14 bases lying between them.